This T cell receptor beta chain appears in the sequencing data of a study of identical twins. Notes on the study in general: Partly confounded zero-insertion analyses could result from invariant MAIT and iNKT cells.

This CDR3 region has 16 residues. From germline, CDR1 is DFQATT and CDR2 SNEGSKA (reference sequence). J was trimmed by 1 base and V by 0 bases; bases with no gene match: 7. Note on this clonotype: Its antigen is unknown.

Using its own MiXCR run on the 5' RACE reads, TCRdb lists one record per CDR3 protein. Here the sample spans around 250,000 distinct CDR3 sequences, about 8% being singletons. These same records also appear under a second study, on yellow fever vaccine responses in identical twins.

Sequenced material: CD8+ T cells sorted from blood. V usage is TRBV20-1 and J usage is TRBJ2-3; 7 bases are shared with TRBD2. This clonotype originated in a woman between 18 and 29 years old in good health. CDR3 DNA: TGCAGTGCTAGAGATCTGCCTAGCGGTGGCACAGATACGCAGTATTTT. It translates to CSARDLPSGGTDTQYF.